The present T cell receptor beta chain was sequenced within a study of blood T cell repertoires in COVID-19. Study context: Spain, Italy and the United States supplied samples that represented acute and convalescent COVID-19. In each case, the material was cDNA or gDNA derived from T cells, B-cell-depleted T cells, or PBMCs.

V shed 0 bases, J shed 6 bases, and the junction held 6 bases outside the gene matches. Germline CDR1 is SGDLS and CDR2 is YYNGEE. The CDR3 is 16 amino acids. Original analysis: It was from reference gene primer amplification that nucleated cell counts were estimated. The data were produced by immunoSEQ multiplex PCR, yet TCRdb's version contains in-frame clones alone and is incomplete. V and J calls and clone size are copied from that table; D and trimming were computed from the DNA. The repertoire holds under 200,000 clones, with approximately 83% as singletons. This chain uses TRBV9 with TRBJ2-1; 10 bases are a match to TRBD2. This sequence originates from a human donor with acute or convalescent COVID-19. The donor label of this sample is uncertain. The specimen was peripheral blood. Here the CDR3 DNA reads TGTGCCAGCAGCGTAGCTACGGGACTAGCGTTCAATGAGCAGTTCTTC. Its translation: CASSVATGLAFNEQFF.